This T cell receptor (beta chain) stems from a study of T cell responses to AZD1222 COVID-19 vaccine. Study-wide context: Whether given at about 4 or about 12 weeks, second doses were pooled.

TCRdb's copy holds only in-frame clones and misses some; the assay was immunoSEQ multiplex PCR. The sample includes some 170,000 clones, about 92% of them seen just once. The clonotype was recovered from an adult in good health. Sequencing used peripheral blood, obtained on day 0 of AZD1222 vaccination.

The CDR3: CASSLALSGTPLKQYF. The DNA for the CDR3 is TGTGCCAGCAGCTTAGCGCTCTCCGGGACCCCATTGAAGCAGTACTTC. V gene TRBV7-9 combines with J gene TRBJ2-7; D tentatively reads TRBD1 or TRBD2 (5 bases each). From germline, CDR1 is SEHNR and CDR2 FQNEAQ (reference sequence). CDR3 length equals 16 residues. V lost 0 bases to trimming and J lost 8 bases, with 20 bases between them. Looking up the rest from reference TRBV7-9 and TRBJ2-7 gives the full variable domain: DTGVSQNPRHKITKRGQNVTFRCDPISEHNRLYWYRQTLGQGPEFLTYFQNEAQLEKSRLLSDRFSAERPKGSFSTLEIQRTEQGDSAMYLCASSLALSGTPLKQYFGPGTRLTVT.